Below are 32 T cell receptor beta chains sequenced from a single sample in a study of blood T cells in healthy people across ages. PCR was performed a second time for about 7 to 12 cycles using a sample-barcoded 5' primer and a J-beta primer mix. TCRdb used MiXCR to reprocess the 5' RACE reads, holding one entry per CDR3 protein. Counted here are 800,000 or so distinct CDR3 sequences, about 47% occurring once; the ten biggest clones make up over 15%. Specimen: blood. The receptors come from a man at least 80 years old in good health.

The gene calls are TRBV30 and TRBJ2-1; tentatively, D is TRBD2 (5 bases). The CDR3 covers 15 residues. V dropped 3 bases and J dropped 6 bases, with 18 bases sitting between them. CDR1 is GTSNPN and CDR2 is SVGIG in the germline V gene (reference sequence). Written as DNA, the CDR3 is TGTGCCTGGAGGTTTTCGGGGAGTCGGTCCAATGAGCAGTTCTTC. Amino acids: CAWRFSGSRSNEQFF.

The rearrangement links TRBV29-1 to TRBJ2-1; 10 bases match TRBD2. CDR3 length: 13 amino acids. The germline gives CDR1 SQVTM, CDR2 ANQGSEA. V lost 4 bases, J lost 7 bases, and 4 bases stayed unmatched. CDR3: CSVGDSGRNEQFF. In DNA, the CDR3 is TGCAGCGTTGGTGATAGCGGGAGGAATGAGCAGTTCTTC.

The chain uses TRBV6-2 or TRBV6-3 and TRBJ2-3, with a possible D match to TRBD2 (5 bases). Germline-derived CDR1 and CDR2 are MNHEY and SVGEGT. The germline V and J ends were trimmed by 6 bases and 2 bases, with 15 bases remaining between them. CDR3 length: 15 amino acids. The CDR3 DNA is TGTGCCAGCAGCATTCGAGCGGATTCCACAGATACGCAGTATTTT. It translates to CASSIRADSTDTQYF.

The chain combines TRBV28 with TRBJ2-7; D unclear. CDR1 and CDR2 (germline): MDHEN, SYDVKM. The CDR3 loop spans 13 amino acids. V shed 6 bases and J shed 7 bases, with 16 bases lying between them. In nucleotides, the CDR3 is TGTGCCAGCAGCCCAGTTGACCGTCTTGAGCAGTACTTC. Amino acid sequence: CASSPVDRLEQYF.

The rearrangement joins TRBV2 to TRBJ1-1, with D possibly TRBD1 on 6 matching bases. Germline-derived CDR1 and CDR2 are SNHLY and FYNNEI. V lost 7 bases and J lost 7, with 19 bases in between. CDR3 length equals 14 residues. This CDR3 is CASTGRRGAREAFF. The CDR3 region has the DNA TGTGCCAGCACCGGAAGGCGGGGGGCGCGTGAAGCTTTCTTT.

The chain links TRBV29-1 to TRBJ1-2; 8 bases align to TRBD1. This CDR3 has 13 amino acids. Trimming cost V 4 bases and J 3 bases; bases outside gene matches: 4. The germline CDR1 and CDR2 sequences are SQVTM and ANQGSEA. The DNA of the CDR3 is TGCAGCGTTGCGACAGGGGTCGACTATGGCTACACCTTC. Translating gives CSVATGVDYGYTF.

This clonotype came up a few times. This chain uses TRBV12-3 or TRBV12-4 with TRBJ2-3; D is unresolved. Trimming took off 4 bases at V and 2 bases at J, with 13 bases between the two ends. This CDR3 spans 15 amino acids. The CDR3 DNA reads TGTGCCAGCAGTTCGCAGTTTCTCTACACAGATACGCAGTATTTT. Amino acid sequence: CASSSQFLYTDTQYF.

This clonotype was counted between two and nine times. The CDR3 reads CASSLELGGQGGNEQYF. Here the CDR3 DNA reads TGTGCCAGCAGTTTAGAATTAGGGGGACAGGGGGGCAACGAGCAGTACTTC. This sequence joins TRBV12-3 or TRBV12-4 and TRBJ2-7; 11 bases fit TRBD1. V shed 1 base and J 5 bases; nucleotides not matched to a gene: 10. CDR3 length: 17 residues.

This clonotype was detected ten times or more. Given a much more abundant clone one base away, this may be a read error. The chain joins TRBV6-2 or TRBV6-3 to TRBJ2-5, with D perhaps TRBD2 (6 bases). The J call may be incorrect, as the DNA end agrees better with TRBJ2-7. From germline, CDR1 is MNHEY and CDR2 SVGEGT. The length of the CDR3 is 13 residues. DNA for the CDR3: TGTGCCAGCAACCCGGGAGACTTCGACGAGCAGTACTTC. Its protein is CASNPGDFDEQYF.

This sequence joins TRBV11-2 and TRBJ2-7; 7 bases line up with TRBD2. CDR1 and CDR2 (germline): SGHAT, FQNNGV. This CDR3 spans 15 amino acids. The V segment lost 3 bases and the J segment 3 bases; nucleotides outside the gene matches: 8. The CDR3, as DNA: TGTGCCAGCAGCTTTTGGGGGGGGGTTGGCTACGAGCAGTACTTC. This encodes CASSFWGGVGYEQYF.

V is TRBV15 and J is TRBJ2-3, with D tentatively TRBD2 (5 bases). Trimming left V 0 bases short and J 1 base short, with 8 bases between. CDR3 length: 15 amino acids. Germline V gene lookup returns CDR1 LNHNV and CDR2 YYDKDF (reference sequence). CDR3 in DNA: TGTGCCACCAGCAGAGAGTGGGGAGGCACAGATACGCAGTATTTT. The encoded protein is CATSREWGGTDTQYF.

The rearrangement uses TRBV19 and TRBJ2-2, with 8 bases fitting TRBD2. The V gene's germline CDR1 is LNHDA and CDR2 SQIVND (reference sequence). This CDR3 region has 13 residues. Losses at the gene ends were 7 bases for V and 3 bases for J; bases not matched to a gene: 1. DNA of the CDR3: TGTGCCAGTAAGGGACTAGACACCGGGGAGCTGTTTTTT. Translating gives CASKGLDTGELFF.

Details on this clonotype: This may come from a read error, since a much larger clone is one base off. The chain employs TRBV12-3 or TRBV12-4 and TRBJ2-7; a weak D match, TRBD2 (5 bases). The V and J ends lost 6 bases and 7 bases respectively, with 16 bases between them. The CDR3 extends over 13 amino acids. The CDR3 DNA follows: TGTGCCAGCAGCCTCGGGGTGGCTAATGAGCAGTACTTC. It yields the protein CASSLGVANEQYF.

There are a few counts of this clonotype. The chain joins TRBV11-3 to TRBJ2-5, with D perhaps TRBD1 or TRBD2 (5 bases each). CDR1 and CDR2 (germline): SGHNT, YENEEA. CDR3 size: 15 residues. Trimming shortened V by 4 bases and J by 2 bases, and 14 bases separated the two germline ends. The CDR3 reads CASSYGTEAQETQYF. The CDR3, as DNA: TGTGCCAGCAGCTACGGGACGGAAGCTCAAGAGACCCAGTACTTC.

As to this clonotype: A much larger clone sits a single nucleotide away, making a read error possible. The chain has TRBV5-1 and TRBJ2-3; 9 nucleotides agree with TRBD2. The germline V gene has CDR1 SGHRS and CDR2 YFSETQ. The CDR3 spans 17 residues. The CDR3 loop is CASSLVSLAGPQDTKYF. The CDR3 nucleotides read TGCGCCAGCAGCTTGGTTTCCCTAGCGGGACCCCAGGATACGAAGTATTTT.

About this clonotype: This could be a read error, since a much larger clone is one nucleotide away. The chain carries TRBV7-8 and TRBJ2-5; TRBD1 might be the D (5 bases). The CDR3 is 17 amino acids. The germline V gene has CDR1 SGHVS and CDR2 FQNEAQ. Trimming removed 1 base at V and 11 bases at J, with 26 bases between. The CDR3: CASSLDFGARGLDEQYF. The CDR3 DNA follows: TGTGCCAGCAGCTTAGATTTTGGGGCGAGAGGTTTGGATGAGCAGTACTTC. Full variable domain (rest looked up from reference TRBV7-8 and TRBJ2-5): GAGVSQSPRYKVAKRGQDVALRCDPISGHVSLFWYQQALGQGPEFLTYFQNEAQLDKSGLPSDRFFAERPEGSVSTLKIQRTQQEDSAVYLCASSLDFGARGLDEQYFGPGTRLLVL.

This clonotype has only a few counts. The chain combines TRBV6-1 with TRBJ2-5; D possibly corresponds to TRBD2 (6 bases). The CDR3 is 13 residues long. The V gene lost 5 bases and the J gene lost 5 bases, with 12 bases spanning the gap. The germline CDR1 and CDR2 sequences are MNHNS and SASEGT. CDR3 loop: CASSREDRETQYF. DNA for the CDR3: TGTGCCAGCAGTAGGGAGGATAGGGAGACCCAGTACTTC.

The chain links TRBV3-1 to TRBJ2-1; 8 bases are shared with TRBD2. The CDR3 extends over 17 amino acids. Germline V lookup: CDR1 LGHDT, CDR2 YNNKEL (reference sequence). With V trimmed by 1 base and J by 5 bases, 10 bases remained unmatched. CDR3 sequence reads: CASSQATSVRTNNEQFF. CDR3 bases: TGTGCCAGCAGCCAAGCGACTAGCGTCAGAACCAACAATGAGCAGTTCTTC.

The CDR3 DNA is TGTGCCACCAGCGGACAGGGGCTGGAGACCCAGTACTTC. Amino acid sequence: CATSGQGLETQYF. The chain carries TRBV24-1 and TRBJ2-4, with 9 bases matching TRBD1. The last part of the DNA fits TRBJ2-5 better; the J call may be wrong. Germline CDR1 is KGHDR and CDR2 is SFDVKD. The CDR3 sequence is 13 residues long.

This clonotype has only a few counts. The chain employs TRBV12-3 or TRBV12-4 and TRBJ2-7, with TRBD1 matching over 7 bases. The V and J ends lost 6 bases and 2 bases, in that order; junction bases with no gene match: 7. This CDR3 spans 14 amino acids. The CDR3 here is CASSRQGNPYEQYF. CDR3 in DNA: TGTGCCAGCAGCAGACAGGGCAACCCCTACGAGCAGTACTTC.

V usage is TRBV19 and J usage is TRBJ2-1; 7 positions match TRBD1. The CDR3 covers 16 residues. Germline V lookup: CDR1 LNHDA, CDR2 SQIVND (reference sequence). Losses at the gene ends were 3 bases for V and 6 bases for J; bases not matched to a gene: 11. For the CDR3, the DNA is TGTGCCAGTAGTATCCCGGGACAGCCGGAGGTCAATGAGCAGTTCTTC. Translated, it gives CASSIPGQPEVNEQFF.

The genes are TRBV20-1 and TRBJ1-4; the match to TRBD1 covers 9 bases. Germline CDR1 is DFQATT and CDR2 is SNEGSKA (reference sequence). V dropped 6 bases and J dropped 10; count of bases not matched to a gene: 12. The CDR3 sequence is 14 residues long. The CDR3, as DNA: TGCAGTGCGGGACCGGGACAGGGCATGGGAAAACTGTTTTTT. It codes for CSAGPGQGMGKLFF.

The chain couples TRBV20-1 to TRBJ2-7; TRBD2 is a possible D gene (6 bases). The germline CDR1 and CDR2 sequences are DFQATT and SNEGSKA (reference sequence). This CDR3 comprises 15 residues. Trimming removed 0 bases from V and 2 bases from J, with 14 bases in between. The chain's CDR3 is CSAREVSGLTYEQYF. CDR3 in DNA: TGCAGTGCTAGAGAGGTGAGCGGGCTGACCTACGAGCAGTACTTC.

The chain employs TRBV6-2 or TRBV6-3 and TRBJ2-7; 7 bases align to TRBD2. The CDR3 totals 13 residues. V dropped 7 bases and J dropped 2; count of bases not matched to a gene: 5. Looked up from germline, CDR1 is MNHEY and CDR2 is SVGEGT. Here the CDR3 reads CASTMGGPYEQYF. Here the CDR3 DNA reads TGTGCCAGCACTATGGGAGGGCCCTACGAGCAGTACTTC.

CDR3 in amino acids: CSARKVAGNTGELFF. CDR3 coding DNA: TGCAGTGCAAGGAAAGTAGCGGGAAACACCGGGGAGCTGTTTTTT. The chain recombines TRBV20-1 with TRBJ2-2; 8 bases agree with TRBD2. Germline assignment: CDR1 DFQATT and CDR2 SNEGSKA (reference sequence). With 6 bases clipped from V and 2 bases from J, the junction kept 8 bases outside the gene matches. The CDR3 has 15 residues.

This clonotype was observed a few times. The CDR3 DNA follows: TGCAGCGTCGATTCCCGGGACTTACCCTACAATGAGCAGTTCTTC. Its translation: CSVDSRDLPYNEQFF. The rearrangement uses TRBV29-1 and TRBJ2-1; maybe TRBD2 (6 bases). Germline V gene lookup returns CDR1 SQVTM and CDR2 ANQGSEA. With 6 bases removed from V and 2 bases from J, the gap between germline ends came to 17 bases. This CDR3 is 15 amino acids long.

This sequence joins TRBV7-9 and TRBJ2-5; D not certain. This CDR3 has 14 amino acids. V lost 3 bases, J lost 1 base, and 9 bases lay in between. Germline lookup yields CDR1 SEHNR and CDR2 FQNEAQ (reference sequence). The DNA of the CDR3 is TGTGCCAGCAGCTTGAATCAGGCCCAAGAGACCCAGTACTTC. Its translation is CASSLNQAQETQYF.

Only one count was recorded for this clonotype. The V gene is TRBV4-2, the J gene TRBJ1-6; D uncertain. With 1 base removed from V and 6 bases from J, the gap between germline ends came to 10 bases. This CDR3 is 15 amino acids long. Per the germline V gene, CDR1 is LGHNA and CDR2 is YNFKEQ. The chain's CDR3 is CASSQGARGNSPLHF. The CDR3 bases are TGTGCCAGCAGCCAAGGTGCCCGGGGTAATTCACCCCTCCACTTT.

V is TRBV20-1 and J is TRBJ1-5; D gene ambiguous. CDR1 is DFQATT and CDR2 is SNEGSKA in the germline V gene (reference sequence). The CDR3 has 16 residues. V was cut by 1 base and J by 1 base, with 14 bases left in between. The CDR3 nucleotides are TGCAGTGCTAGAGGTTTAGGAAAAGGGAGCAATCAGCCCCAGCATTTT. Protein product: CSARGLGKGSNQPQHF.

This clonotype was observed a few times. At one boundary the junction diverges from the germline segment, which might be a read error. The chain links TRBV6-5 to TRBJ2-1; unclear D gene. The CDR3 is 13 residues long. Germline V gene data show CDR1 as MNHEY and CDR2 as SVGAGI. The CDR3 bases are TGTGCCAGCAGTGACTCGGGCTCCGATGAGCAGTTCTTC. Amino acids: CASSDSGSDEQFF.

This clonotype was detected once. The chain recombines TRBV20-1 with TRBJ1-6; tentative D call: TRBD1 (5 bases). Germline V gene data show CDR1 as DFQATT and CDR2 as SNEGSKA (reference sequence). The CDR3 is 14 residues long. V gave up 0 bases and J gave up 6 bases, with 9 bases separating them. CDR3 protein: CSAREGERNSPLHF. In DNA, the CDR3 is TGCAGTGCTAGAGAGGGGGAACGTAATTCACCCCTCCACTTT.

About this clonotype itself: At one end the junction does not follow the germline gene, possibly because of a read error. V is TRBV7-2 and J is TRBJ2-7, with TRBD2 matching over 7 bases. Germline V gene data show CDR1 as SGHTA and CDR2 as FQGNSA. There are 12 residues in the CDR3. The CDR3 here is CASNLHGGEQYF. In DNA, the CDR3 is TGTGCCAGCAACTTACACGGGGGGGAGCAGTACTTC.